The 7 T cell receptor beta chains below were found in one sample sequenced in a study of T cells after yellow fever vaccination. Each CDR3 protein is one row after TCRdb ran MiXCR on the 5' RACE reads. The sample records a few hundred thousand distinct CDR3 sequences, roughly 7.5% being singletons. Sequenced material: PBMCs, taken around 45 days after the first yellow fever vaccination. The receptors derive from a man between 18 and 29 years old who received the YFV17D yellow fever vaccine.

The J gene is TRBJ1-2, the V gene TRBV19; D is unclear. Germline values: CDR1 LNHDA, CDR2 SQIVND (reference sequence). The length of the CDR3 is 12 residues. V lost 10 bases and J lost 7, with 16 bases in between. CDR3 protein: CATTSFGGGYTF. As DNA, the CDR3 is TGTGCCACCACTTCGTTCGGAGGTGGCTACACCTTC. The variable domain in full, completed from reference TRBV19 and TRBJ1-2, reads DGGITQSPKYLFRKEGQNVTLSCEQNLNHDAMYWYRQDPGQGLRLIYYSQIVNDFQKGDIAEGYSVSREKKESFPLTVTSAQKNPTAFYLCATTSFGGGYTFGSGTRLTVV.

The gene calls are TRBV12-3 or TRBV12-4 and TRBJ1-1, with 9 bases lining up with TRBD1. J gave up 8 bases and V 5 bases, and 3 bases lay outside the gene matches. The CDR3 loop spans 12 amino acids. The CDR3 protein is CASSTGGLEAFF. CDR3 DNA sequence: TGTGCCAGCAGTACAGGGGGCCTGGAAGCTTTCTTT.

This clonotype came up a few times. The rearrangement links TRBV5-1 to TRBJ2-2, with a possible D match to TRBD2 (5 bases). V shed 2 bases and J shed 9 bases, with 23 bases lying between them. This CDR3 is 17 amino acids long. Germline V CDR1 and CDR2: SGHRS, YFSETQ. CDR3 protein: CASSFGISSGAGRELFF. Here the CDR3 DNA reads TGCGCCAGCAGCTTTGGAATTTCCTCAGGAGCCGGGAGGGAGCTGTTTTTT.

CDR3 bases: TGTGCCAGCAGCACCCGGGACGGACACTCTGGAAACACCATATATTTT. Translating it yields CASSTRDGHSGNTIYF. V and J are TRBV13 and TRBJ1-3, with TRBD1 as a possible D gene (5 bases). Trimming took off 5 bases at V and 0 bases at J, with 14 bases between the two ends. Per germline, CDR1 PRHDT and CDR2 FYEKMQ (reference sequence). The CDR3 runs to 16 residues.

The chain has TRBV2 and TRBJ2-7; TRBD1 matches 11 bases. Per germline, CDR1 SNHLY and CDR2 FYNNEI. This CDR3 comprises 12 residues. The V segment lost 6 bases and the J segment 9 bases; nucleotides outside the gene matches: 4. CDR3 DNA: TGTGCCAGCAGGGGGACAGGGGGAGGGCAGTACTTC. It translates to CASRGTGGGQYF.

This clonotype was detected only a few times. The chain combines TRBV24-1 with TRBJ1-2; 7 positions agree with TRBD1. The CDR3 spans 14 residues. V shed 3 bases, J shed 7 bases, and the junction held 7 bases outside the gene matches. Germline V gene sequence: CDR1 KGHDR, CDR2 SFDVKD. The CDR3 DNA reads TGTGCCACCAGTGATGCCGACAGGGATGGTGGCTACACCTTC. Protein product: CATSDADRDGGYTF.

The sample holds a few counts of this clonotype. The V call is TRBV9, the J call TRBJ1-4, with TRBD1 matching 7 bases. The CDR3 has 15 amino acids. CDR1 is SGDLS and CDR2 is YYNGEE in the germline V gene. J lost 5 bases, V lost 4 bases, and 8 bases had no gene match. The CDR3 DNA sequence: TGTGCCAGCAGCCGTGCCGGGACAGTGAATGAAAAACTGTTTTTT. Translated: CASSRAGTVNEKLFF.